This passage covers 14 T cell receptor beta chains from one sample sequenced in a study of T-cell reconstitution after alpha-beta-depleted transplantation in children (TCRdb year 2016). Library preparation was by PCR. Data came from an Illumina HiSeq 2500. TCR library preparation used molecular barcoding, with unique molecular identifiers applied to normalize quantification of the TCRbeta repertoire. TCRdb took the public reads, trimmed them with fastp at Q25, ran MiXCR for clone calling and kept in-frame beta chains. Every entry covers one CDR3 protein and lists the most common genes and DNA from its rows. For this sample there are some 400,000 distinct CDR3 sequences; about 20% appear just once. The ten largest clones take up 3.5% to 4% of the sample. The specimen was PBMCs from the stem cell graft donor, collected from the stem cell graft. The receptors originated from a human donor who donated a stem cell graft to a child with acute myeloid leukemia.

As for this clonotype: Being one base from a much bigger clone, this may be a read error. The rearrangement joins TRBV27 to TRBJ2-1; weak D call: TRBD2 (6 bases). Germline values: CDR1 MNHEY, CDR2 SMNVEV (reference sequence). This CDR3 region has 16 residues. The CDR3 loop reads CTSSFYFGSSYNEQFF. The CDR3 nucleotides read TGTACCAGCAGTTTTTATTTCGGGAGCTCCTACAATGAGCAGTTCTTC.

This sequence joins TRBV7-3 and TRBJ2-1; 11 bases match TRBD2. Germline lookup yields CDR1 SGHTA and CDR2 FQGTGA. Trimming cost V 1 base and J 7 bases; bases outside gene matches: 12. This CDR3 spans 18 amino acids. The CDR3 bases are TGTGCCAGCAGCTTAAGAAACCCTAGCGGGAGGCACATAAATGAGCAGTTCTTC. Encoded protein: CASSLRNPSGRHINEQFF.

Remarks on this clonotype: This clone may be a read error of a much larger clone one base away. The V gene is TRBV20-1, the J gene TRBJ1-1; D unresolved. CDR3 length equals 15 residues. V was cut by 3 bases and J by 3 bases, with 17 bases left in between. Germline V gene data show CDR1 as DFQATT and CDR2 as SNEGSKA (reference sequence). The CDR3 sequence: CSASTSSRADTEAFF. The CDR3 nucleotides are TGCAGTGCTAGCACGTCATCAAGGGCGGACACTGAAGCTTTCTTT.

This chain connects TRBV25-1 to TRBJ1-4; 8 nucleotides align to TRBD1. The CDR3 is 18 amino acids. Germline values: CDR1 MGHDK, CDR2 SYGVNS. V shed 3 bases and J 0 bases; nucleotides not matched to a gene: 9. CDR3 sequence reads: CASSDPGQEYATNEKLFF. Written as DNA, the CDR3 is TGTGCCAGCAGTGATCCGGGACAGGAATATGCAACTAATGAAAAACTGTTTTTT.

This clonotype was found once. Here the CDR3 DNA reads TGTGCCAGCAGCTCTTCCCCAGGACAGCGATTTGATTACGAGCAGTACTTC. Translation gives CASSSSPGQRFDYEQYF. The chain employs TRBV7-8 and TRBJ2-7; D may be TRBD1 (6 bases). Germline V gene lookup returns CDR1 SGHVS and CDR2 FQNEAQ. The CDR3 is 17 amino acids. The V and J ends lost 4 bases and 4 bases respectively, with 23 bases between them. The whole variable domain, filled in from reference TRBV7-8 and TRBJ2-7, reads GAGVSQSPRYKVAKRGQDVALRCDPISGHVSLFWYQQALGQGPEFLTYFQNEAQLDKSGLPSDRFFAERPEGSVSTLKIQRTQQEDSAVYLCASSSSPGQRFDYEQYFGPGTRLTVT.

The gene calls are TRBV7-2 and TRBJ2-7; weak D call: TRBD1 (6 bases). Trimming pared 2 bases from V and 2 bases from J, leaving 13 bases between. Germline CDR1 SGHTA, CDR2 FQGNSA. The CDR3 totals 15 residues. CDR3 region: CASSLSGTLTYEQYF. The CDR3 region has the DNA TGTGCCAGCAGCTTAAGTGGGACACTAACCTACGAGCAGTACTTC.

The chain employs TRBV12-3 or TRBV12-4 and TRBJ2-1; D is unclear. The CDR3 length is 13 residues. The V end lost 3 bases, the J end lost 6 bases, and 9 bases lay between the germline ends. Here the CDR3 reads CASSFGAPNEQFF. The CDR3 bases are TGTGCCAGCAGTTTTGGAGCCCCCAATGAGCAGTTCTTC.

This clonotype was counted at least ten times. J is TRBJ2-7 and V is TRBV28; D uncertain. V gave up 7 bases and J gave up 0 bases, with 13 bases separating them. The CDR3 consists of 14 residues. Germline CDR1 is MDHEN and CDR2 is SYDVKM. Written as DNA, the CDR3 is TGTGCCAGCAACGGCCCAGGAACCTCCTACGAGCAGTACTTC. Translation: CASNGPGTSYEQYF. Complete variable domain (other parts from reference TRBV28 and TRBJ2-7): DVKVTQSSRYLVKRTGEKVFLECVQDMDHENMFWYRQDPGLGLRLIYFSYDVKMKEKGDIPEGYSVSREKKERFSLILESASTNQTSMYLCASNGPGTSYEQYFGPGTRLTVT.

This rearrangement joins TRBV20-1 to TRBJ2-7, with D perhaps matching TRBD1 or TRBD2 (5 bases each). The ends were cut back, 3 bases at V and 2 bases at J, with 14 bases in the middle. The CDR3 sequence is 14 residues long. The germline V gene has CDR1 DFQATT and CDR2 SNEGSKA (reference sequence). The CDR3 DNA reads as TGCAGTGCTAGTCAGGGAGCTACAGCCTACGAGCAGTACTTC. This gives the protein CSASQGATAYEQYF.

The genes are TRBV12-3 or TRBV12-4 and TRBJ2-2, with 8 bases aligning to TRBD2. This CDR3 has 14 residues. V lost 5 bases to trimming and J lost 7 bases; unmatched junction nucleotides: 6. CDR3 sequence reads: CASSRVRGGGELFF. The DNA of the CDR3 is TGTGCCAGCAGTCGAGTCCGGGGGGGCGGGGAGCTGTTTTTT.

The chain employs TRBV29-1 and TRBJ2-5; tentatively, D is TRBD1 (6 bases). CDR1 is SQVTM and CDR2 is ANQGSEA in the germline V gene. Between the trimmed V and J ends, which lost 4 bases and 4 bases, there was a span of 19 bases. This CDR3 region has 15 residues. In DNA form, the CDR3 reads TGCAGCGTTGTAGGAACAGGGCGTACCAGAGAGACCCAGTACTTC. Protein product: CSVVGTGRTRETQYF.

The J gene is TRBJ2-1, the V gene TRBV9, with 8 bases matching TRBD2. Germline trimming cut 4 bases from V and 9 bases from J; bases unmatched to any gene: 18. CDR3 length: 17 residues. Per germline, CDR1 SGDLS and CDR2 YYNGEE. The CDR3 is CASSPQSGSPAGGEQFF. The CDR3 DNA sequence: TGTGCCAGCAGCCCTCAGAGCGGGAGCCCCGCCGGGGGTGAGCAGTTCTTC.

This clonotype was detected many times. The genes are TRBV20-1 and TRBJ2-3, with 10 bases lining up with TRBD1. V gave up 1 base and J gave up 1 base; unmatched junction bases: 2. Germline assignment: CDR1 DFQATT and CDR2 SNEGSKA (reference sequence). CDR3 length equals 15 residues. The CDR3 loop is CSARAGTGGTDTQYF. The CDR3 DNA sequence: TGCAGTGCTAGAGCCGGGACAGGGGGCACAGATACGCAGTATTTT.

This clonotype came up many times. The chain carries TRBV15 and TRBJ2-5; D perhaps matches TRBD1 (6 bases). The germline CDR1 and CDR2 sequences are LNHNV and YYDKDF (reference sequence). The CDR3 extends over 14 amino acids. Trimming left V 3 bases short and J 5 bases short, with 13 bases between. The CDR3 coding sequence is TGTGCCACCAGCAGCTCAGGGGTATGGGAGACCCAGTACTTC. Its translation: CATSSSGVWETQYF.